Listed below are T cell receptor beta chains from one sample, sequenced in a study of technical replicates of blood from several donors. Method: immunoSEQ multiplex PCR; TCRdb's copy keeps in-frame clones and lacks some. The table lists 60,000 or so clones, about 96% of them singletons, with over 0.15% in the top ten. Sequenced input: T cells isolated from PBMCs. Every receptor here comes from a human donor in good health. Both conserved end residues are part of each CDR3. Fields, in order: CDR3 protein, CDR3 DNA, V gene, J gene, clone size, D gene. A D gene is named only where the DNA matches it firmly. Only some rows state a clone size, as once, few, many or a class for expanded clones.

CASSKTGVSYNEQFF	TGTGCCAGCAGTAAGACGGGAGTATCCTACAATGAGCAGTTCTTC	TRBV6-6	TRBJ2-1	NA	NA
CASSLGRGETQYF	TGTGCCAGCAGCTTGGGTAGGGGAGAGACCCAGTACTTC	TRBV5-6	TRBJ2-5	NA	NA
CASSKDIGQRNTEAFF	TGTGCCAGCAGCAAAGACATCGGACAGAGAAACACTGAAGCTTTCTTT	TRBV21-1	TRBJ1-1	NA	NA
CASSLGLRSDEKLFF	TGCGCCAGCAGCTTGGGGCTAAGGAGCGATGAAAAACTGTTTTTT	TRBV5-1	TRBJ1-4	once	NA
CASSLSSGGQETQYF	TGTGCCAGCAGCTTAAGCTCCGGGGGGCAAGAGACCCAGTACTTC	TRBV7-2	TRBJ2-5	NA	TRBD2
CASSLPGTGNTEAFF	TGTGCCAGCAGCTTACCCGGGACAGGTAACACTGAAGCTTTCTTT	TRBV7-9	TRBJ1-1	NA	TRBD1
CAWSHGTAASQF	TGTGCCTGGAGTCACGGGACAGCAGCCTCCCAGTTC	TRBV30	TRBJ2-7	NA	TRBD1
CASSLQKLAGGNEQFF	TGCGCCAGCAGCCTACAGAAGCTAGCGGGAGGAAACGAGCAGTTCTTC	TRBV4-1	TRBJ2-1	NA	TRBD2
CSGQLSGNTIYF	TGCAGCGGACAGCTCTCTGGAAACACCATATATTTT	TRBV29-1	TRBJ1-3	NA	NA
CASSLGPGQGGDEQYF	TGTGCCAGCAGCTTAGGGCCGGGACAGGGGGGCGACGAGCAGTACTTC	TRBV7-9	TRBJ2-7	NA	TRBD1
CASSFPGQLKNIQYF	TGTGCCAGCAGTTTTCCGGGACAGCTCAAAAACATTCAGTACTTC	TRBV28	TRBJ2-4	NA	TRBD1
CASSRQGVTEAFF	TGTGCCAGCAGTAGACAGGGGGTCACTGAAGCTTTCTTT	TRBV6-5	TRBJ1-1	NA	TRBD1
CASSSFGRLNTGELFF	TGTGCCAGCAGTTCCTTCGGGAGGTTGAACACCGGGGAGCTGTTTTTT	TRBV27	TRBJ2-2	NA	TRBD2
CASSLRTVYGYTF	TGTGCCAGCAGTTTACGAACAGTTTATGGCTACACCTTC	TRBV28	TRBJ1-2	NA	NA
CASSLGTTGNTIYF	TGCGCCAGCAGCTTGGGAACTACTGGAAACACCATATATTTT	TRBV5-1	TRBJ1-3	NA	NA
CASRRAGEETQYF	TGTGCCAGCAGGCGCGCGGGGGAGGAGACCCAGTACTTC	TRBV5-8	TRBJ2-5	NA	TRBD2
CASSLRIPGLSTDTQYF	TGTGCCAGTAGTTTACGAATACCGGGACTGAGCACAGATACGCAGTATTTT	TRBV19	TRBJ2-3	NA	NA
CASSVQAGGDSSYEQYF	TGTGCCAGCAGTGTACAGGCGGGGGGGGATAGCTCCTACGAGCAGTACTTC	TRBV2	TRBJ2-7	NA	TRBD2
CASSARVNYGYTF	TGTGCCAGCAGTGCCCGCGTTAACTATGGCTACACCTTC	TRBV2	TRBJ1-2	NA	NA
CASSIGGPSGKYYNEQFF	TGTGCCAGTAGTATAGGGGGCCCTAGCGGGAAATACTACAATGAGCAGTTCTTC	TRBV19	TRBJ2-1	once	TRBD2
CASGLVNKADSGDSGNTIYF	TGTGCTAGTGGTTTGGTAAATAAAGCCGACTCCGGGGACTCTGGAAACACCATATATTTT	TRBV12-5	TRBJ1-3	NA	NA
CASSGTSGIVGELFF	TGTGCCAGCAGTGGTACTAGCGGGATCGTCGGGGAGCTGTTTTTT	TRBV9	TRBJ2-2	NA	TRBD2
CASSEGGEQFF	TGTGCCAGCAGTGAAGGAGGAGAGCAGTTCTTC	TRBV25-1	TRBJ2-1	NA	NA
CASSLSTLAGGPHQETQYF	TGTGCCAGCAGCTTATCCACACTAGCGGGGGGGCCCCACCAAGAGACCCAGTACTTC	TRBV13	TRBJ2-5	NA	TRBD2
CASRAQGALAGELFF	TGTGCCAGCAGGGCGCAGGGGGCTCTCGCCGGGGAGCTGTTTTTT	TRBV7-6	TRBJ2-2	NA	TRBD1
CATSRDTGTSGGALTEQFF	TGTGCCACCAGCAGAGATACCGGGACTAGCGGGGGGGCCTTGACTGAGCAGTTCTTC	TRBV15	TRBJ2-1	NA	TRBD2
CASSLVWQGVEGYTF	TGTGCCAGCAGCTTGGTATGGCAGGGGGTGGAAGGTTACACCTTC	TRBV5-8	TRBJ1-2	NA	TRBD1
CASSSLHEKLFF	TGTGCCAGCAGCTCCTTACACGAAAAACTGTTTTTT	TRBV7-9	TRBJ1-4	NA	NA
CASSSSLRDMAEAFF	TGTGCCAGCAGCTCCAGTTTGAGGGATATGGCTGAAGCTTTCTTT	TRBV5-6	TRBJ1-1	NA	NA
CASSVGLAGSNEQFF	TGTGCCAGCAGTGTTGGACTAGCGGGGTCGAATGAGCAGTTCTTC	TRBV6-4	TRBJ2-1	NA	TRBD2
CASSTQQGRDEQYF	TGTGCCAGTAGTACTCAACAGGGTAGGGACGAGCAGTACTTC	TRBV19	TRBJ2-7	NA	NA
CASSPWTSGSDTGELFF	TGTGCCAGCAGCCCCTGGACTAGCGGGAGTGATACCGGGGAGCTGTTTTTT	TRBV14	TRBJ2-2	NA	TRBD2
CASSYGTGSAQYF	TGTGCCAGCAGTTATGGGACAGGGAGTGCCCAGTACTTC	TRBV6-5	TRBJ2-5	NA	TRBD1
CASSPGPLGTEAFF	TGTGCCAGCAGTCCAGGCCCGCTTGGCACTGAAGCTTTCTTT	TRBV6-5	TRBJ1-1	NA	NA
CAWRGLYGYTF	TGTGCCTGGAGGGGACTCTATGGCTACACCTTC	TRBV30	TRBJ1-2	NA	NA
CASSSRTSGDNNEQFF	TGTGCCAGCAGTTCCCGGACTAGCGGAGATAACAATGAGCAGTTCTTC	TRBV28	TRBJ2-1	NA	TRBD2
CSVGLPEETQYF	TGCAGCGTTGGACTCCCCGAGGAGACCCAGTACTTC	TRBV29-1	TRBJ2-5	NA	NA
CASSLGRARSYNEQFF	TGTGCCAGCAGCTTAGGGAGGGCTCGTTCCTACAATGAGCAGTTCTTC	TRBV11-2	TRBJ2-1	NA	NA
CASRERLAGRTYEQYF	TGCGCCAGCAGGGAGCGCCTAGCGGGAAGAACCTACGAGCAGTACTTC	TRBV5-1	TRBJ2-7	once	TRBD2
CAGLSGDGYTF	TGTGCCGGATTGTCGGGGGATGGCTACACCTTC	TRBV25-1	TRBJ1-2	NA	NA